Listed here are 9 T cell receptor beta chains from one sample, sequenced in a study of cytomegalovirus exposure and HLA in healthy donors. 13 Jbeta primers and 60 Vbeta primers were used for the PCR. Assay: immunoSEQ multiplex PCR; the TCRdb copy retains only in-frame clones and omits some. The sample consists of 190,000 or so clones, over 80% of them appearing once. The sequenced material came from PBMCs. The receptors here all came from a man between 50 and 59 years old in good health and CMV-seronegative.

This clone was recorded a few times. The chain recombines TRBV23-1 with TRBJ1-1, with a tentative D call TRBD1 (5 bases). TRBV23-1 is sorted into the ORF group, with uncertain function. Trimming took off 4 bases at V and 7 bases at J, with 13 bases between the two ends. The CDR3 extends over 13 amino acids. The CDR3 DNA reads as TGCGCCAGCAGTCCGGGGGGGAATGGTGAAGCTTTCTTT. Translation gives CASSPGGNGEAFF.

The rearrangement joins TRBV7-2 to TRBJ2-7; D is uncertain. CDR1 SGHTA and CDR2 FQGNSA come from the germline V gene. The CDR3 covers 13 residues. Trimming removed 2 bases at V and 2 bases at J, with 7 bases between. In DNA, the CDR3 is TGTGCCAGCAGCTTACCCCCAACCTACGAGCAGTACTTC. Its translation is CASSLPPTYEQYF.

This clone was seen more than once but under ten times. The rearrangement uses TRBV4-3 and TRBJ1-6; D is perhaps TRBD1 (5 bases). The CDR3 extends over 15 amino acids. V dropped 0 bases and J dropped 10 bases, with 13 bases sitting between them. Germline V lookup: CDR1 LGHNA, CDR2 YSLEER. In nucleotides, the CDR3 is TGCGCCAGCAGCCAAGATCGACAGACTGTCTCACCCCTCCACTTT. Its protein is CASSQDRQTVSPLHF.

The chain carries TRBV20-1 and TRBJ2-5; possibly TRBD1 for D (5 bases). The V gene lost 4 bases and the J gene lost 5 bases, with 8 bases spanning the gap. The CDR3 is made up of 11 amino acids. Germline CDR1 DFQATT, CDR2 SNEGSKA (reference sequence). The CDR3: CSAIKGETQYF. Written as DNA, the CDR3 is TGCAGTGCTATAAAGGGGGAGACCCAGTACTTC.

This chain uses TRBV7-9 with TRBJ1-4; TRBD1 might be the D (5 bases). Trimming took off 3 bases at V and 4 bases at J, with 18 bases between the two ends. CDR3 length: 17 amino acids. The germline CDR1 and CDR2 sequences are SEHNR and FQNEAQ (reference sequence). DNA of the CDR3: TGTGCCAGCAGCTTCGGTAGCGGGGCTTTGCATAATGAAAAACTGTTTTTT. Protein product: CASSFGSGALHNEKLFF.

The chain joins TRBV6-5 to TRBJ2-1; 9 bases are a match to TRBD2. Germline assignment: CDR1 MNHEY and CDR2 SVGAGI. The CDR3 covers 14 residues. V was clipped by 2 bases and J by 7 bases; unmatched bases: 3. The CDR3 sequence is CASSYRTSENEQFF. In DNA, the CDR3 is TGTGCCAGCAGTTACAGGACTAGCGAAAATGAGCAGTTCTTC.

This clone was counted a few times. The J gene is TRBJ1-1, the V gene TRBV6-1, with D perhaps TRBD1 (6 bases). Per the germline V gene, CDR1 is MNHNS and CDR2 is SASEGT. CDR3 size: 13 residues. The V end lost 5 bases, the J end lost 2 bases, and 9 bases lay between the germline ends. The CDR3 loop reads CASSWTDNTEAFF. CDR3 DNA sequence: TGTGCCAGCAGTTGGACAGACAACACTGAAGCTTTCTTT.

The chain has TRBV4-1 and TRBJ1-2, with 9 bases matching TRBD1. The CDR3 sequence is 17 residues long. With 1 base clipped from V and 4 bases from J, the junction kept 10 bases outside the gene matches. Germline CDR1 MGHRA, CDR2 YSYEKL. The CDR3 DNA follows: TGCGCCAGCAGCCAAGGACCCGGACAGGGGCTAATCTATGGCTACACCTTC. Translated: CASSQGPGQGLIYGYTF.

This clone was found a few times. V and J are TRBV18 and TRBJ2-5; D remains unclear. The CDR3 has 15 residues. The germline V gene encodes CDR1 KGHSH and CDR2 LQKENI. Trimming stripped 0 bases from V and 7 bases from J, with 15 bases between. The CDR3 loop is CASSPPELIERTQYF. The CDR3, as DNA: TGTGCCAGCTCACCACCGGAACTAATCGAGAGGACCCAGTACTTC.